One and the same sample provided the 3 T cell receptor beta chains below, sequenced in a study of blood T cell repertoires in COVID-19. TCRdb's copy holds only in-frame clones and misses some; the assay was immunoSEQ multiplex PCR. The sample has about 220,000 clones; 80% to 90% are singletons. The sample consisted of peripheral blood. The origin of the receptors is a man between 50 and 59 years old who had recovered from COVID-19.

The V gene is TRBV3-1 (or the pseudogene TRBV3-2), the J gene TRBJ2-3; possible D gene TRBD2, 6 bases. From germline, CDR1 is LGHDT and CDR2 YNNKEL (reference sequence). Trimming left V 8 bases short and J 2 bases short, with 14 bases between. This CDR3 has 14 amino acids. CDR3 sequence reads: CASGSRRVTDTQYF. The DNA of the CDR3 is TGTGCCAGCGGAAGTCGGAGGGTCACAGATACGCAGTATTTT.

The chain is built from TRBV3-1 (or the pseudogene TRBV3-2) and TRBJ1-1; TRBD1 agrees at 7 bases. CDR1 is LGHDT and CDR2 is YNNKEL in the germline V gene (reference sequence). This CDR3 contains 15 residues. The V gene end was trimmed by 3 bases and the J gene end by 4 bases; junction bases not matched to a gene: 8. CDR3 in amino acids: CASSQEGALGTEAFF. The CDR3 DNA is TGTGCCAGCAGCCAGGAGGGGGCGCTGGGCACTGAAGCTTTCTTT.

The genes are TRBV19 and TRBJ2-1; 9 bases line up with TRBD1. In germline, CDR1 is LNHDA, CDR2 SQIVND (reference sequence). J gave up 8 bases and V 5 bases, and 4 bases lay outside the gene matches. The CDR3 contains 13 residues. DNA for the CDR3: TGTGCCAGTAGTGACAGGGGGTTAGATGAGCAGTTCTTC. Encoded protein: CASSDRGLDEQFF.